One sample yielded the 8 T cell receptor beta chains listed below, sequenced in a study of T cells after yellow fever vaccination (dated by TCRdb to the late 2010s). In the paper's terms, the treatment or condition label means: live attenuated yellow fever vaccine strain. Libraries were made using 5' RACE. Sequencing was carried out with an Illumina NovaSeq 6000. TCRdb applied fastp at Q25 and MiXCR to the public reads, then kept only in-frame beta chains. Rows matching on CDR3 protein sequence are summarized as one entry with the most common DNA and genes. This sample holds around 300,000 distinct CDR3 sequences; around 4.5% were observed only once. Jointly, the top ten make up less than 20% of the sample. The material sequenced was PBMCs, taken 15 days after the yellow fever booster vaccination. The source of these receptors is a man younger than 30 who received the YFV17D yellow fever vaccine.

Many counts were recorded for this clonotype. CDR3 residues: CASSLEAGEAFF. The DNA of the CDR3 is TGTGCCAGCAGCTTAGAAGCGGGTGAAGCTTTCTTT. The genes are TRBV7-3 and TRBJ1-1; D unclear. CDR1 is SGHTA, CDR2 FQGTGA, per germline. Trimming removed 2 bases from V and 7 bases from J, with 8 bases in between. The CDR3 covers 12 residues.

This clonotype was seen a few times. The chain carries TRBV7-2 and TRBJ2-7; TRBD2 matches 14 bases. V trimming: 6 bases; J trimming: 0 bases; junction bases outside the gene matches: 1. In germline, CDR1 is SGHTA, CDR2 FQGNSA. This CDR3 region has 15 residues. The CDR3 is CASSGTSGSSYEQYF. CDR3 sequence (DNA): TGTGCCAGCAGTGGGACTAGCGGGAGCTCCTACGAGCAGTACTTC.

This clonotype was observed at least ten times. The chain links TRBV7-8 to TRBJ2-5, with a possible D match to TRBD2 (6 bases). This CDR3 spans 18 amino acids. Trimming stripped 5 bases from V and 6 bases from J, with 28 bases between. Germline V gene data show CDR1 as SGHVS and CDR2 as FQNEAQ. The CDR3 loop is CASSPLRLVVGPRKTQYF. For the CDR3, the DNA is TGTGCCAGCAGCCCCCTAAGACTAGTTGTGGGACCTCGTAAGACCCAGTACTTC. The full variable domain, with the rest looked up from reference TRBV7-8 and TRBJ2-5, is GAGVSQSPRYKVAKRGQDVALRCDPISGHVSLFWYQQALGQGPEFLTYFQNEAQLDKSGLPSDRFFAERPEGSVSTLKIQRTQQEDSAVYLCASSPLRLVVGPRKTQYFGPGTRLLVL.

This clonotype was counted at least ten times. The chain has TRBV5-5 and TRBJ1-2; 10 bases are a match to TRBD1. The CDR3 consists of 15 residues. The germline gives CDR1 SGHKS, CDR2 YYEKEE (reference sequence). Trimming took 4 bases from V and 4 from J; bases not matched to a gene: 7. In DNA, the CDR3 is TGTGCCAGCAGCAGACAGGGGGCTCCCGTCTATGGCTACACCTTC. Protein product: CASSRQGAPVYGYTF.

This clonotype was seen many times. The chain is built from TRBV5-1 and TRBJ1-2; TRBD1 agrees at 7 bases. This CDR3 contains 14 residues. Germline CDR1 SGHRS, CDR2 YFSETQ. V lost 7 bases and J lost 5; bases outside the gene matches: 11. CDR3 DNA: TGCGCCAGCTACCCGGGACAGCAAACTTATGGCTACACCTTC. Amino acid sequence: CASYPGQQTYGYTF.

This clonotype was detected many times. The chain joins TRBV12-3 or TRBV12-4 to TRBJ2-2; D is possibly TRBD2 (6 bases). The CDR3 consists of 18 residues. V lost 3 bases, J lost 3 bases, and 20 bases lay in between. CDR3 amino acids: CASSFGGPDLGYTGELFF. In DNA, the CDR3 is TGTGCCAGCAGTTTCGGGGGACCCGATCTGGGGTACACCGGGGAGCTGTTTTTT.

This chain connects TRBV7-2 to TRBJ2-7, with D possibly matching TRBD2 (6 bases). CDR1 and CDR2 (germline): SGHTA, FQGNSA. CDR3 length equals 14 residues. V was trimmed by 5 bases and J by 2 bases, leaving 13 bases between them. CDR3 region: CASSPVEGPYEQYF. DNA of the CDR3: TGTGCCAGCAGCCCCGTGGAGGGTCCCTACGAGCAGTACTTC.

The rearrangement uses TRBV18 and TRBJ2-7; D possibly matches TRBD1 or TRBD2 (5 bases each). V was trimmed by 2 bases and J by 5 bases, leaving 13 bases between them. Germline V gene data show CDR1 as KGHSH and CDR2 as LQKENI. CDR3 length: 14 amino acids. CDR3 sequence: CASSPNRDPNEQYF. As DNA, the CDR3 is TGTGCCAGCTCACCAAACCGGGACCCCAACGAGCAGTACTTC.